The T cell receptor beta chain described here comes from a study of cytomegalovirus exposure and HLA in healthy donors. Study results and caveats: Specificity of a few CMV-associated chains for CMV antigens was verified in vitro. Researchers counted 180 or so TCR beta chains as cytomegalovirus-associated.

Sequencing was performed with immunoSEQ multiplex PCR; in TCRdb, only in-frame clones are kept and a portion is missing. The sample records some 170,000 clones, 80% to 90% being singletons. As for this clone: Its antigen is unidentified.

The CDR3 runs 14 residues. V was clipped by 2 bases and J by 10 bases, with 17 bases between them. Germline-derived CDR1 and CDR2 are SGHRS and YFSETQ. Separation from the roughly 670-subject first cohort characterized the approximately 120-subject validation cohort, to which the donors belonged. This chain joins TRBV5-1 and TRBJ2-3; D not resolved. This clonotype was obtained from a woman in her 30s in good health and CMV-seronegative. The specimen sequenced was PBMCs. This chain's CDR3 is CASSLTTPSTAQYF. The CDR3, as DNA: TGCGCCAGCAGCTTAACGACTCCCTCCACGGCGCAGTATTTT.